This T cell receptor (beta chain) comes out of a study of blood T cell repertoires in COVID-19. At the level of the study: The United States, Italy and Spain supplied acute and convalescent COVID-19 samples. In each case, the material was cDNA or gDNA derived from T cells, B-cell-depleted T cells, or PBMCs.

Source study methods: Reference gene primer amplification in the assay estimated nucleated cell counts. Assay: immunoSEQ multiplex PCR; the TCRdb copy retains only in-frame clones and omits some. The D gene and trimming were derived from the DNA, and the V and J assignments and clone size from that table. The sample includes about 72,000 clones, about nine tenths of them seen just once. This CDR3 comprises 15 residues. J lost 7 bases, V lost 3 bases, and 4 bases had no gene match. CDR1 and CDR2 (germline): KGHSH, LQKENI. Sequenced sample: peripheral blood. J is TRBJ1-6 and V is TRBV18; 9 bases map to TRBD1. This sequence was found in a man between 70 and 80 years old with active or convalescent COVID-19. CDR3 region: CASSPGQGRNSPLHF. CDR3 nucleotides: TGTGCCAGCTCACCGGGACAGGGTAGGAATTCACCCCTCCACTTT.